These 23 T cell receptor beta chains share one sample of origin, sequenced in a study of OX40 agonist ivuxolimab in advanced cancers. Generated by immunoSEQ multiplex PCR, the TCRdb table keeps only in-frame clones and is missing some. The sample consists of about 16,000 clones, 84% of them appearing once. Sample: CD4+ or CD8+ T cells sorted from blood, taken in a trial of the OX40 agonist ivuxolimab. These receptors all come from an adult with an advanced solid tumor such as melanoma, head and neck, liver or kidney cancer.

V and J are TRBV19 and TRBJ2-5, with D perhaps TRBD2 (5 bases). The CDR3 consists of 14 residues. Between the trimmed V and J ends, which lost 4 bases and 5 bases, there was a span of 14 bases. The V gene's germline CDR1 is LNHDA and CDR2 SQIVND (reference sequence). As DNA, the CDR3 is TGTGCCAGTAGTACCGGACTTTCCCTGGAGACCCAGTACTTC. The encoded protein is CASSTGLSLETQYF.

The J gene is TRBJ2-7, the V gene TRBV4-1, with D perhaps matching TRBD1 (6 bases). Per germline, CDR1 MGHRA and CDR2 YSYEKL. The CDR3 covers 15 residues. The V gene lost 4 bases and the J gene lost 3 bases, with 16 bases spanning the gap. The CDR3 sequence is CASSRTADDFYEQYF. Here the CDR3 DNA reads TGCGCCAGCAGCCGGACAGCTGACGACTTCTACGAGCAGTACTTC.

V is TRBV2 and J is TRBJ1-2, with D possibly matching TRBD1 (6 bases). Germline V CDR1 and CDR2: SNHLY, FYNNEI. Trimming removed 4 bases at V and 3 bases at J, with 12 bases between. The length of the CDR3 is 14 residues. CDR3 sequence: CASSGSDRDYGYTF. In DNA form, the CDR3 reads TGTGCCAGCAGTGGCTCGGACAGAGACTATGGCTACACCTTC.

V gene TRBV2 combines with J gene TRBJ1-1, with 11 bases matching TRBD1. The CDR3 consists of 12 residues. V shed 11 bases and J 1 base; nucleotides not matched to a gene: 0. CDR1 SNHLY and CDR2 FYNNEI come from the germline V gene. The CDR3 sequence: CAGTGGNTEAFF. For the CDR3, the DNA is TGTGCCGGGACAGGGGGGAACACTGAAGCTTTCTTT.

The V call is TRBV19, the J call TRBJ1-2; TRBD1 matches 7 bases. The CDR3 is made up of 13 amino acids. The V gene's germline CDR1 is LNHDA and CDR2 SQIVND (reference sequence). The V segment lost 4 bases and the J segment 2 bases; nucleotides outside the gene matches: 1. The CDR3 region is CASSTGGNYGYTF. CDR3 DNA sequence: TGTGCCAGTAGTACAGGGGGAAACTATGGCTACACCTTC.

The chain employs TRBV19 and TRBJ2-4; D remains unclear. Germline CDR1 LNHDA, CDR2 SQIVND (reference sequence). V was shortened by 0 bases and J by 2 bases, with 8 bases between the two germline ends. This CDR3 is built from 15 residues. CDR3 nucleotide sequence: TGTGCCAGTAGTATAGATAGCACCACCAAAAACATTCAGTACTTC. This translates into CASSIDSTTKNIQYF.

This clone has more than one count but fewer than ten. This CDR3 is CASSQDVTGPEAFF. The CDR3 region has the DNA TGCGCCAGCAGCCAAGATGTAACAGGCCCTGAAGCTTTCTTT. V is TRBV4-3 and J is TRBJ1-1; a weak D match, TRBD1 (5 bases). V was pared by 0 bases and J by 6 bases, with 11 bases between. CDR3 length: 14 amino acids. The V gene's germline CDR1 is LGHNA and CDR2 YSLEER.

This rearrangement joins TRBV10-2 to TRBJ2-7, with 7 bases that match TRBD1. The CDR3 covers 14 residues. Germline values: CDR1 WSHSY, CDR2 SAAADI. Germline trimming cut 9 bases from V and 0 bases from J; bases unmatched to any gene: 8. The CDR3 coding sequence is TGCGCCAGTAGCGACAGGGAGAGCTCCTACGAGCAGTACTTC. Translated, it gives CASSDRESSYEQYF.

Only a few counts were recorded for this clone. This sequence joins TRBV13 and TRBJ2-7, with 11 nucleotides matching TRBD1. This CDR3 spans 14 amino acids. Looked up from germline, CDR1 is PRHDT and CDR2 is FYEKMQ (reference sequence). The V gene end was trimmed by 6 bases and the J gene end by 2 bases; junction bases not matched to a gene: 3. CDR3 amino acids: CASRGQGGPYEQYF. The CDR3 nucleotides read TGTGCCAGCAGGGGACAGGGGGGCCCCTACGAGCAGTACTTC.

The V gene is TRBV6-6, the J gene TRBJ1-2; D unresolved. CDR3 length: 14 residues. CDR1 MNHNY and CDR2 SVGAGI come from the germline V gene (reference sequence). Trimming shortened V by 2 bases and J by 4 bases, and 11 bases separated the two germline ends. CDR3 in DNA: TGTGCCAGCAGTTACCACGACCCTAGCTATGGCTACACCTTC. Protein sequence: CASSYHDPSYGYTF.

The V gene is TRBV11-2, the J gene TRBJ2-5; D unresolved. Trimming left V 5 bases short and J 4 bases short, with 14 bases between. Germline V gives CDR1 SGHAT, CDR2 FQNNGV. This CDR3 has 14 residues. In DNA, the CDR3 is TGTGCCAGCAGCAAAAGCTCTCAGCCAGAGACCCAGTACTTC. This encodes CASSKSSQPETQYF.

The chain joins TRBV4-1 to TRBJ1-2; D perhaps matches TRBD1 (5 bases). V was cut by 4 bases and J by 7 bases, with 16 bases left in between. The CDR3 is made up of 14 amino acids. From germline, CDR1 is MGHRA and CDR2 YSYEKL. CDR3 residues: CASSPFGGLRGYTF. DNA of the CDR3: TGCGCCAGCAGCCCCTTCGGGGGTCTGCGTGGCTACACCTTC.

The chain links TRBV7-9 to TRBJ2-7; 10 positions agree with TRBD1. CDR3 length equals 15 residues. V was pared by 7 bases and J by 5 bases, with 11 bases of the junction left unmatched. Germline values: CDR1 SEHNR, CDR2 FQNEAQ (reference sequence). The CDR3 DNA is TGTGCCAGCACCCCTAAGGTCGGGACAGGGGACGAGCAGTACTTC. Its translation: CASTPKVGTGDEQYF.

V usage is TRBV11-3 and J usage is TRBJ2-5, with D tentatively TRBD2 (6 bases). The V end was cut by 5 bases, the J end by 1 base, with 8 bases between. CDR3 length equals 13 residues. The germline V gene encodes CDR1 SGHNT and CDR2 YENEEA. The CDR3 nucleotides are TGTGCCAGCAGCCGGGACTTCCAAGAGACCCAGTACTTC. It yields the protein CASSRDFQETQYF.

This clone was seen a few times. The J gene is TRBJ2-6, the V gene TRBV2, with D unresolved. The germline gives CDR1 SNHLY, CDR2 FYNNEI. This CDR3 is 14 amino acids long. V was shortened by 11 bases and J by 2 bases, with 13 bases between the two germline ends. CDR3 region: CASEDGPGANVLTF. CDR3 sequence (DNA): TGTGCCTCCGAGGACGGGCCTGGGGCCAACGTCCTGACTTTC.

This clone came up a few times. The V call is TRBV7-3, the J call TRBJ1-5; D not certain. There are 13 residues in the CDR3. V was cut by 5 bases and J by 7 bases, with 12 bases left in between. CDR1 and CDR2 from the germline V gene are SGHTA and FQGTGA. As DNA, the CDR3 is TGTGCCAGCAGCCCCGGGGTTGGCCAGCCCCAGCATTTT. Its translation: CASSPGVGQPQHF.

The V gene is TRBV28, the J gene TRBJ2-2, with a tentative D call TRBD2 (7 bases). The CDR3 runs 15 residues. The germline CDR1 and CDR2 sequences are MDHEN and SYDVKM. V shed 3 bases and J shed 3 bases, with 11 bases lying between them. This CDR3 reads CASSFGGLDTGELFF. The CDR3, as DNA: TGTGCCAGCAGTTTCGGGGGGCTGGACACCGGGGAGCTGTTTTTT.

This clone came up a few times. CDR3 sequence: CASSPEQVPYEQYF. CDR3 in DNA: TGTGCCAGCAGCCCCGAGCAGGTGCCCTACGAGCAGTACTTC. The chain couples TRBV6-6 to TRBJ2-7; no firm D call. Per germline, CDR1 MNHNY and CDR2 SVGAGI (reference sequence). The V end was cut by 6 bases, the J end by 2 bases, with 14 bases between. The CDR3 runs 14 residues.

The gene calls are TRBV29-1 and TRBJ1-2; D ambiguous. V lost 3 bases to trimming and J lost 6 bases, with 17 bases between them. Germline CDR1 is SQVTM and CDR2 is ANQGSEA. The CDR3 totals 14 residues. CDR3 bases: TGCAGCGTTGACGGGCGGCGACCCCCGGATGGCTACACCTTC. Residues: CSVDGRRPPDGYTF.

The rearrangement uses TRBV5-1 and TRBJ2-7, with D uncertain. Germline V gives CDR1 SGHRS, CDR2 YFSETQ. Trimming cost V 0 bases and J 3 bases, with 13 bases left between them. This CDR3 comprises 15 residues. CDR3 sequence reads: CASSLGASPLYEQYF. CDR3 bases: TGCGCCAGCAGCTTGGGGGCAAGCCCCCTCTACGAGCAGTACTTC. The variable domain in full, with the rest retrieved from reference TRBV5-1 and TRBJ2-7, is KAGVTQTPRYLIKTRGQQVTLSCSPISGHRSVSWYQQTPGQGLQFLFEYFSETQRNKGNFPGRFSGRQFSNSRSEMNVSTLELGDSALYLCASSLGASPLYEQYFGPGTRLTVT.

This chain joins TRBV19 and TRBJ2-7, with 8 bases identical to TRBD1. Trimming removed 3 bases from V and 3 bases from J; junction bases left unmatched: 4. CDR1 LNHDA and CDR2 SQIVND come from the germline V gene (reference sequence). The CDR3 runs 14 residues. CDR3: CASSIPGQVYEQYF. The DNA of the CDR3 is TGTGCCAGTAGTATCCCGGGACAGGTCTACGAGCAGTACTTC.

The chain employs TRBV5-6 and TRBJ1-4, with a possible D match to TRBD1 (6 bases). The germline V gene encodes CDR1 SGHDT and CDR2 YYEEEE. The CDR3 has 16 residues. Trimming left V 3 bases short and J 8 bases short, with 20 bases between. Written as DNA, the CDR3 is TGTGCCAGCAGCTATTACCGACAGGCCGTTGGGGAAAAACTGTTTTTT. Translation gives CASSYYRQAVGEKLFF.

The chain has TRBV4-3 and TRBJ1-2; tentatively, D is TRBD1 (5 bases). Germline CDR1 is LGHNA and CDR2 is YSLEER. This CDR3 is built from 15 residues. Trimming pared 0 bases from V and 11 bases from J, leaving 19 bases between. CDR3 loop: CASSQDGRDVMSYTF. CDR3 sequence (DNA): TGCGCCAGCAGCCAAGATGGCCGGGACGTCATGAGTTACACCTTC.